A single T cell receptor (beta chain) is shown here with its context. Its antigen is unknown. A much more abundant neighbour one base away suggests this may be a read error. For CDR1 and CDR2, the germline V gene lists SGHRS and YFSETQ. The CDR3 sequence holds 14 residues, the cysteine and phenylalanine included. The only DNA kept is the CDR3, 42 bases in frame from the first base. Deletion took 0 bases off V and 8 bases off J, with a span of 15 bases between the germline ends. For repertoire sequencing, TCR beta CDR3 regions were amplified from RNA transcripts. HTBI primers and the Qiagen OneStep RT-PCR kit were used in a first-round RT-PCR, which was followed by a second-round multiplex PCR, size selection and purification. Sequencing of the libraries was carried out on an Illumina HiSeq2000 in paired-end mode with 100 bp reads. On the study's bioinformatics: Reads were processed with SOAPnuke, discarding reads with adapters, uncalled bases, mean Phred below 15, or no exact constant-primer or identifier match. COPE v1.2.5 was used to merge the high-quality paired reads. Each unique nucleotide sequence was treated as a clonotype, and MiTCR v1.1 was used to align the clonotypes to the IMGT TRB V, D and J references. The analysis was limited to V-J combinations with a frequency above 0.0001, which together covered just over 98% of the repertoires. For each V-J combination, a TCR clonal expansion and chaos score was defined as F50 clonal expansion divided by the chaos observed in the TCRdist matrix. Welch's t-statistics and random forest were used to reduce the features to 10 to 15 V-J combinations, which were then used as input to a naive Bayes classifier. Thyroid-blood repertoire similarity was quantified with the Morisita-Horn index. TCRdb reanalyzed the raw reads on its own, using fastp at Q25 for trimming and MiXCR for clone calling, and kept in-frame beta chains. Identical CDR3 proteins give one entry, which carries the most common genes and DNA. TCRdb, not the authors, supplied the V and J calls. This sample holds over 650,000 distinct CDR3 sequences; 35% to 50% were observed only once. More than 2.5% of the sample goes to the ten largest clones.

The data derive from a study of Graves' ophthalmopathy and Graves' hyperthyroidism listed by TCRdb under 2018. Study-level background: Peripheral blood was collected before any treatment was given, at the time of initial diagnosis. In total, approximately 130 blood samples were TCR-sequenced: around 42 ophthalmopathy, some 75 hyperthyroidism and some 17 hyperthyroidism-to-ophthalmopathy patients. The study used signatures of the TCR beta repertoire to tell Graves' ophthalmopathy apart from Graves' hyperthyroidism and to predict which patients would progress to ophthalmopathy. Following sample collection, hyperthyroidism patients were given methimazole at a starting dose of 30 mg daily, and ophthalmopathy patients were given high-dose intravenous methylprednisolone. To explore V-J signatures distinguishing ophthalmopathy from hyperthyroidism, a discovery set of 100 patients (roughly 42 ophthalmopathy, some 55 stable hyperthyroidism) was enrolled. An independent validation cohort was composed of approximately 18 hyperthyroidism patients and around 16 patients who later progressed from hyperthyroidism to ophthalmopathy. In a handful of hyperthyroidism patients, the T-cell repertoire of thyroid tissue was compared with the T-cell repertoire of blood. Here is what the overall study found, with its caveats: In validation, the model predicted ophthalmopathy progression with 55% to 71% sensitivity and around 72% specificity; approximately 12 predicted patients were CT-confirmed with GO in a median of approximately 6.2 months. Most of the expanded thyroid clonotypes with a frequency above 0.001 were also detected in blood, and it was suggested that the thyroid immune response may be reflected by blood repertoires. No statistical method was used to predetermine the sample size, and group allocation was not hidden from the investigators. Ophthalmopathy was separated from stable hyperthyroidism by the 13-signature model with around 89% sensitivity and roughly 82% specificity in cross-validation and with 80%/75% in the test set.

The ophthalmopathy patients had moderately to severely active disease, with a Clinical Activity Score of 3 or higher, a NOSPECS grade of 4 or higher, and a disease duration of less than 3 months. Anyone with other autoimmune diseases, uncontrolled infections, pregnancy or lactation was excluded from the study. Clinical symptoms, serum thyroxine, TRAb, thyroid ultrasound and orbital computed tomography formed the basis of the diagnosis. Using Ficoll-Paque density gradient centrifugation, PBMCs were isolated from 10 ml of fresh peripheral blood. Trizol reagent was used to extract the total RNA, and its quality was then checked on an Agilent 2100 Bioanalyzer.

The sequence was collected from an adult man with Graves' ophthalmopathy. The chain is encoded by TRBV5-1 joined to TRBJ2-7; the D segment cannot be called with confidence. Source material: peripheral blood. The CDR3: CASSLVGRNSKQYF. The DNA sequence is given as TGCGCCAGCAGCTTGGTTGGCAGGAACTCCAAGCAGTACTTC.